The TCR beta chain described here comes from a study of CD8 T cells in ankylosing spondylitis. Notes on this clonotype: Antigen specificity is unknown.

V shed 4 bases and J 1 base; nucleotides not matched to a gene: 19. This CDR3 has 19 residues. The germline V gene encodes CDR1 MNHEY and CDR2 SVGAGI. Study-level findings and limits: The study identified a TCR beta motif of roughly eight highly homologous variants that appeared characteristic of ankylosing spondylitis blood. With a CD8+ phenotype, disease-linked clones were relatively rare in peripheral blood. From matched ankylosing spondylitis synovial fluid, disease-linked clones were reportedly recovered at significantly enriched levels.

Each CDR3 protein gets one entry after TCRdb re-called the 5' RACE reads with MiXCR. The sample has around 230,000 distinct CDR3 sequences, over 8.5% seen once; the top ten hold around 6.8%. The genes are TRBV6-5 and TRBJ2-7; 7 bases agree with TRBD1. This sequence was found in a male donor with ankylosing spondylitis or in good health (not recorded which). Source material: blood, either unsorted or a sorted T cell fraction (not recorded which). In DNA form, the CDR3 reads TGTGCCAGCAGTTCCCGCCTAACGGTGCGGGCAGGGGGATCCTACGAGCAGTACTTC. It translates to CASSSRLTVRAGGSYEQYF.